Below, 16 T cell receptor beta chains from the same sample are listed, as sequenced in a study of blood T cells in healthy people across ages. A second PCR of 7 to 11 cycles used a sample-barcoded 5' primer and a J-beta primer mix. MiXCR, run by TCRdb on the 5' RACE reads, gives a single entry per CDR3 protein. The profile covers about 830,000 distinct CDR3 sequences, with less than 80% appearing a single time and roughly 25% taken by the ten largest. Sequencing was carried out using blood. The receptors were gathered from a man aged 25 to 40 in good health.

The V gene is TRBV29-1, the J gene TRBJ2-6; D is uncertain. The CDR3 runs to 14 residues. Per germline, CDR1 SQVTM and CDR2 ANQGSEA. The CDR3 DNA is TGCAGTGCCTCCGAATACTCTGGGGCCAACGTCCTGACTTTC. Translated, it gives CSASEYSGANVLTF.

This chain connects TRBV5-1 to TRBJ2-2; 12 bases map to TRBD1. Germline V gene lookup returns CDR1 SGHRS and CDR2 YFSETQ. This CDR3 has 18 amino acids. V was pared by 0 bases and J by 4 bases, with 7 bases of the junction left unmatched. CDR3 DNA sequence: TGCGCCAGCAGCTTGGCGGGACAGGGGGCAGCCAGCACCGGGGAGCTGTTTTTT. This gives the protein CASSLAGQGAASTGELFF.

The chain is built from TRBV12-3 or TRBV12-4 and TRBJ2-5; D call uncertain. V gave up 4 bases and J gave up 1 base, with 13 bases separating them. The CDR3 consists of 15 residues. The CDR3 coding sequence is TGTGCCAGCAGTTCCCCTGGAGCGTTCCAAGAGACCCAGTACTTC. Translating gives CASSSPGAFQETQYF.

The chain has TRBV29-1 and TRBJ2-7; 10 nucleotides match TRBD1. The DNA end is a closer match to TRBJ2-5, so the J assignment may be wrong. This CDR3 spans 13 amino acids. The germline V gene has CDR1 SQVTM and CDR2 ANQGSEA. The CDR3: CSVDRGQGKTQYF. CDR3 in DNA: TGCAGCGTTGATCGGGGACAGGGGAAGACCCAGTACTTC.

Points on this clonotype: An end of the junction differs from the germline gene, which may be a read error. The chain recombines TRBV29-1 with TRBJ2-3, with 8 positions matching TRBD1. Germline V lookup: CDR1 SQVTM, CDR2 ANQGSEA. The CDR3 consists of 12 residues. The CDR3 DNA sequence: TGCAGCGTGGGGGGACAGGCAGATCCGCAGTATTTT. Translation: CSVGGQADPQYF.

In DNA form, the CDR3 reads TGTGCCAGCAGCTTAATAATGGGGGAGCAGTACTTC. Residues: CASSLIMGEQYF. The chain has TRBV7-2 and TRBJ2-7; no definite D call. Looked up from germline, CDR1 is SGHTA and CDR2 is FQGNSA. This CDR3 is built from 12 residues. V was cut by 2 bases and J by 7 bases, with 9 bases left in between.

J is TRBJ2-5 and V is TRBV7-9, with D possibly being TRBD1 (5 bases). Trimming removed 0 bases at V and 3 bases at J, with 8 bases between. Germline-derived CDR1 and CDR2 are SEHNR and FQNEAQ (reference sequence). This CDR3 contains 14 residues. The DNA for the CDR3 is TGTGCCAGCAGCTTAGCAGGCAGGGAAGAGACCCAGTACTTC. This sequence encodes CASSLAGREETQYF. Based on the CDR3 plus reference TRBV7-9 and TRBJ2-5, the full variable domain is DTGVSQNPRHKITKRGQNVTFRCDPISEHNRLYWYRQTLGQGPEFLTYFQNEAQLEKSRLLSDRFSAERPKGSFSTLEIQRTEQGDSAMYLCASSLAGREETQYFGPGTRLLVL.

This rearrangement joins TRBV25-1 to TRBJ2-7; 7 nucleotides line up with TRBD1. The CDR3 extends over 15 amino acids. Per germline, CDR1 MGHDK and CDR2 SYGVNS. The trim removed 1 base at V and 5 bases at J, leaving 8 bases unmatched. The CDR3: CASSESVGQKHEQYF. The CDR3 DNA follows: TGTGCCAGCAGTGAATCGGTGGGACAGAAACACGAGCAGTACTTC.

The chain recombines TRBV5-1 with TRBJ2-5; D is unclear. Germline V lookup: CDR1 SGHRS, CDR2 YFSETQ. The CDR3 is made up of 14 amino acids. V lost 2 bases, J lost 5 bases, and 13 bases lay in between. The CDR3 protein is CASSFIGIGETQYF. CDR3 bases: TGCGCCAGCAGCTTTATAGGCATCGGGGAGACCCAGTACTTC. Drawing the rest from reference TRBV5-1 and TRBJ2-5, the complete variable domain is KAGVTQTPRYLIKTRGQQVTLSCSPISGHRSVSWYQQTPGQGLQFLFEYFSETQRNKGNFPGRFSGRQFSNSRSEMNVSTLELGDSALYLCASSFIGIGETQYFGPGTRLLVL.

In its sample, this clonotype was seen a few times. The V and J genes are TRBV7-2 and TRBJ1-4, with TRBD1 as a possible D gene (6 bases). Germline lookup yields CDR1 SGHTA and CDR2 FQGNSA. The V and J ends lost 2 bases and 6 bases respectively, with 13 bases between them. There are 15 residues in the CDR3. The CDR3 nucleotides are TGTGCCAGCAGCTTACTTGAAGGGGGGGATGAAAAACTGTTTTTT. The encoded protein is CASSLLEGGDEKLFF. Full variable domain (rest looked up from reference TRBV7-2 and TRBJ1-4): GAGVSQSPSNKVTEKGKDVELRCDPISGHTALYWYRQSLGQGLEFLIYFQGNSAPDKSGLPSDRFSAERTGGSVSTLTIQRTQQEDSAVYLCASSLLEGGDEKLFFGSGTQLSVL.

This chain connects TRBV6-2 or TRBV6-3 to TRBJ2-1, with TRBD2 matching 8 bases. The J segment lost 1 base and the V segment lost 3 bases, leaving 2 bases of the junction unmatched. The CDR3 contains 15 residues. The germline V gene encodes CDR1 MNHEY and CDR2 SVGEGT. CDR3 in amino acids: CASSYERESYNEQFF. DNA for the CDR3: TGTGCCAGCAGTTATGAGCGGGAGTCCTACAATGAGCAGTTCTTC.

The rearrangement links TRBV12-3 or TRBV12-4 to TRBJ1-1, with D tentatively TRBD1 (5 bases). The CDR3 is made up of 16 amino acids. With 0 bases removed from V and 1 base from J, the gap between germline ends came to 12 bases. Written as DNA, the CDR3 is TGTGCCAGCAGTTTAGCGGATAGGACACCGAACACTGAAGCTTTCTTT. Protein sequence: CASSLADRTPNTEAFF.

CDR3 in DNA: TGTGCCAGCAGTCCCACACACAGGGGAACCTACGAGCAGTACTTC. The encoded protein is CASSPTHRGTYEQYF. V gene TRBV6-6 combines with J gene TRBJ2-7; TRBD1 aligns across 7 bases. This CDR3 has 15 amino acids. The junction had 9 bases not matched to a gene; V was cut back by 5 bases and J by 2 bases. Germline lookup yields CDR1 MNHNY and CDR2 SVGAGI (reference sequence).

The chain has TRBV9 and TRBJ2-5; weak D call: TRBD1 (6 bases). Trimming pared 5 bases from V and 11 bases from J, leaving 25 bases between. The germline gives CDR1 SGDLS, CDR2 YYNGEE. The CDR3 spans 15 residues. In nucleotides, the CDR3 is TGTGCCAGCAGTCTCAGGGGAAGTCCCCACAATGAGCAGTACTTC. This gives the protein CASSLRGSPHNEQYF.

This chain joins TRBV5-1 and TRBJ2-4; possibly TRBD1 for D (5 bases). The J call may be in error: the DNA end matches TRBJ2-7 better. CDR3 length equals 14 residues. The germline V gene encodes CDR1 SGHRS and CDR2 YFSETQ. CDR3 region: CASSLEGVFYEQYF. The CDR3 DNA is TGCGCCAGCAGCTTGGAAGGGGTTTTCTACGAGCAGTACTTC.

The J gene is TRBJ2-5, the V gene TRBV10-3; no clear D gene. Deletions cut 2 bases from V and 7 bases from J, with 8 bases between. The length of the CDR3 is 12 residues. The germline CDR1 and CDR2 sequences are ENHRY and SYGVKD. CDR3 region: CAISEGIGTQYF. In DNA, the CDR3 is TGTGCCATCAGTGAGGGAATCGGGACCCAGTACTTC.